These T cell receptor beta chains were read from a single sample in a study of cytomegalovirus exposure and HLA in healthy donors. Sequencing used immunoSEQ multiplex PCR; TCRdb keeps in-frame clones, though not all of them. This sample has about 100,000 clones, with 74% found just once. Input material: PBMCs. The source is a man in his fifties in good health and CMV-seropositive. Both conserved end residues are part of each CDR3.

CDR3: CASSSTSGADTQYF
J: TRBJ2-3
V: TRBV10-1

CDR3: CASTSQDYQPQHF
J: TRBJ1-5
V: TRBV6-1

CDR3: CASSQLSGYTYEQYF
J: TRBJ2-7
V: TRBV4-1

CDR3: CASSRLTGGETEAFF
J: TRBJ1-1
V: TRBV6-5

CDR3: CASSFRTGEGDTEAFF
J: TRBJ1-1
V: TRBV11-2

CDR3: CASSVGGAQETQYF
J: TRBJ2-5
V: TRBV2

CDR3: CASSSRQGTYEQYF
J: TRBJ2-7
V: TRBV5-4

CDR3: CASSLWDRLNEKLFF
J: TRBJ1-4
V: TRBV7-9

CDR3: CASSPLEWVRQETQYF
J: TRBJ2-5
V: TRBV5-6

CDR3: CASSRPGGSPLHF
J: TRBJ1-6
V: TRBV27

CDR3: CASSERLALNNEQFF
J: TRBJ2-1
V: TRBV10-1

CDR3: CASTSGGRGQETQYF
J: TRBJ2-5
V: TRBV27

CDR3: CASSPSGGTNSPLHF
J: TRBJ1-6
V: TRBV18

CDR3: CASSRGGVGEQYF
J: TRBJ2-7
V: TRBV5-5

CDR3: CASSGTGGNEQFF
J: TRBJ2-1
V: TRBV6-6

CDR3: CASSRGRGSYNEQFF
J: TRBJ2-1
V: TRBV9